Following are 15 T cell receptor beta chains from one sample sequenced in a study of monozygotic twins with inflammatory bowel disease. TCRdb re-called the 5' RACE reads and gives one entry per CDR3 protein, without DNA. The sample totals under 150,000 distinct CDR3 sequences. Sequencing was done on a sample of blood. All receptors derive from a human donor with ulcerative colitis or Crohn's disease, or a healthy co-twin of an affected twin (not recorded which).

The chain is built from TRBV30 and TRBJ2-5. Germline CDR1 reads GTSNPN; CDR2 reads SVGIG (reference sequence). The length of the CDR3 is 13 residues. The CDR3 reads CAWSVRMRETQYF.

This chain's CDR3 is CSAQYHEGEKLFF. The V call is TRBV20-1, the J call TRBJ1-4. In germline, CDR1 is DFQATT, CDR2 SNEGSKA (reference sequence). The CDR3 has 13 residues.

The chain employs TRBV7-2 and TRBJ2-1; no DNA is available, so the TRBD2 call from TCRdb remains unchecked. The germline gives CDR1 SGHTA, CDR2 FQGNSA. This CDR3 has 16 residues. CDR3 sequence reads: CASSLVPSGGYNEQFF.

The CDR3 region is CAWTRTLSGANVLTF. The rearrangement links TRBV30 to TRBJ2-6. The CDR3 has 15 amino acids. Germline CDR1 and CDR2: GTSNPN and SVGIG (reference sequence).

This CDR3 reads CASSQNVALANTDTQYF. The chain employs TRBV3-1 and TRBJ2-3; TCRdb proposes TRBD2, but this gene call is untestable without DNA. Germline CDR1 is LGHDT and CDR2 is YNNKEL (reference sequence). The CDR3 loop spans 17 amino acids.

The chain combines TRBV5-1 with TRBJ2-3. The CDR3 is made up of 16 amino acids. CDR1 and CDR2 from the germline V gene are SGHRS and YFSETQ. This CDR3 is CASSLESTASTDTQYF.

This clonotype registers medium-sized by frequency. The chain combines TRBV6-2 or TRBV6-3 with TRBJ2-2. From germline, CDR1 is MNHEY and CDR2 SVGEGT. The CDR3 is 13 residues long. CDR3 protein: CASSYTDTGELFF.

The CDR3 spells CASSQYFGTSGGASTYEQYF. The chain joins TRBV4-2 to TRBJ2-7; TCRdb lists TRBD2, though no DNA is available to test this call. CDR1 is LGHNA and CDR2 is YNFKEQ in the germline V gene. There are 20 residues in the CDR3.

The CDR3 here is CASSVPGPSSFQPQHF. This rearrangement joins TRBV4-2 to TRBJ1-5. The CDR3 has 16 residues. Germline-derived CDR1 and CDR2 are LGHNA and YNFKEQ.

CDR3 region: CASSQEPGLVEYF. The J gene is TRBJ2-3, the V gene TRBV4-3; TCRdb names TRBD2, which stays unverified in the absence of DNA. Germline loops: CDR1 LGHNA, CDR2 YSLEER. This CDR3 is built from 13 residues.

This chain connects TRBV12-3 or TRBV12-4 to TRBJ1-2; TCRdb returns TRBD1, unconfirmable since there is no DNA. The CDR3 totals 13 residues. The CDR3 here is CASKTGRAYGYTF.

This chain links TRBV6-1 with TRBJ2-6; TCRdb's D call, TRBD2, is unchecked because there is no DNA. CDR1 and CDR2 (germline): MNHNS, SASEGT. The CDR3 is made up of 17 amino acids. CDR3 residues: CASSEWNSSPGANVLTF.

The chain has TRBV29-1 and TRBJ1-3; TCRdb calls TRBD1, which cannot be checked without DNA. The CDR3 sequence is 13 residues long. The V gene's germline CDR1 is SQVTM and CDR2 ANQGSEA. The CDR3 loop reads CSARGDSGNTIYF. Drawing the rest from reference TRBV29-1 and TRBJ1-3, the complete variable domain is SAVISQKPSRDICQRGTSLTIQCQVDSQVTMMFWYRQQPGQSLTLIATANQGSEATYESGFVIDKFPISRPNLTFSTLTVSNMSPEDSSIYLCSARGDSGNTIYFGEGSWLTVV.

The CDR3 region is CASSLAGPRIEQFF. The chain combines TRBV5-1 with TRBJ2-1. This CDR3 has 14 residues. CDR1 and CDR2 from the germline V gene are SGHRS and YFSETQ.

The chain recombines TRBV5-1 with TRBJ2-1. The germline CDR1 and CDR2 sequences are SGHRS and YFSETQ. This CDR3 contains 11 residues. This CDR3 reads CASSSGQDRFF.